This TCR beta chain was documented in a study of blood T cell repertoires in COVID-19. Study information: From the United States, Italy and Spain came samples of acute and convalescent COVID-19.

V trimming: 2 bases; J trimming: 8 bases; junction bases outside the gene matches: 10. Germline CDR1 and CDR2: ENHRY and SYGVKD. The CDR3 is 15 amino acids. The count of this clone is one. Those enrolled in Seattle joined during active infection and were followed longitudinally afterward. Measured with immunoSEQ multiplex PCR; TCRdb has only the in-frame clones, and not every one. Of about 74,000 clones in the sample, 90% to 95% are singletons; the top ten hold 2% to 3%. The receptor's source is a man between 50 and 59 years old with COVID-19, enrolled during active disease. The sequencing input was peripheral blood. This chain uses TRBV10-3 with TRBJ1-2; 8 bases are a match to TRBD1. In DNA form, the CDR3 reads TGTGCCATCAGTGAGCCAACTCCGACAGGGGTCGGCTACACCTTC. Protein sequence: CAISEPTPTGVGYTF.